These 22 T cell receptor beta chains were all obtained from the same sample, sequenced in a study of blood T cell repertoires in COVID-19 (dated by TCRdb to the early 2020s). The library was prepared using the immunoSEQ multiplex PCR assay. The clones in this table, taken by TCRdb from immuneACCESS, are in-frame only. Not every clone is retained; where verified, under half of the shortfall comes from an unresolved V gene, and the cause of the rest is unknown. Counted in this sample were about 180,000 clones; 70% to 90% of them appeared once. 6.5% to 7.5% of the sample goes to the ten largest clones. The sequencing sample was made of peripheral blood. These receptors were taken from a man older than 75 with COVID-19, enrolled during active disease.

V and J are TRBV27 and TRBJ1-6; D is ambiguous. Between the trimmed V and J ends, which lost 5 bases and 6 bases, there was a span of 17 bases. Germline values: CDR1 MNHEY, CDR2 SMNVEV (reference sequence). This CDR3 spans 16 amino acids. The CDR3 loop reads CASSPYPGSGNSPLHF. The CDR3 DNA sequence: TGTGCCAGCAGTCCTTACCCGGGGAGCGGTAATTCACCCCTCCACTTT.

The chain has TRBV29-1 and TRBJ1-2, with D uncertain. The CDR3 totals 14 residues. The V gene lost 5 bases and the J gene lost 2 bases, with 15 bases spanning the gap. Germline CDR1 and CDR2: SQVTM and ANQGSEA. As DNA, the CDR3 is TGCAGCGTTCTCTTACCAGGAAGAAACTATGGCTACACCTTC. Translating it yields CSVLLPGRNYGYTF. Full variable domain (outside the CDR3, taken from reference TRBV29-1 and TRBJ1-2): SAVISQKPSRDICQRGTSLTIQCQVDSQVTMMFWYRQQPGQSLTLIATANQGSEATYESGFVIDKFPISRPNLTFSTLTVSNMSPEDSSIYLCSVLLPGRNYGYTFGSGTRLTVV.

The V and J genes are TRBV5-4 and TRBJ1-2, with 11 bases that match TRBD1. V lost 2 bases, J lost 5 bases, and 5 bases stayed unmatched. Germline loops: CDR1 SGHNT, CDR2 YYREEE (reference sequence). This CDR3 region has 15 residues. Here the CDR3 reads CASSLGTGGQYGYTF. The CDR3 DNA reads as TGTGCCAGCAGCTTAGGGACAGGGGGTCAGTATGGCTACACCTTC. The full variable domain, its missing parts supplied by reference TRBV5-4 and TRBJ1-2, is ETGVTQSPTHLIKTRGQQVTLRCSSQSGHNTVSWYQQALGQGPQFIFQYYREEENGRGNFPPRFSGLQFPNYSSELNVNALELDDSALYLCASSLGTGGQYGYTFGSGTRLTVV.

The chain combines TRBV10-1 with TRBJ2-7; 9 nucleotides match TRBD1. Trimming removed 10 bases from V and 8 bases from J; junction bases left unmatched: 6. CDR3 length equals 11 residues. The germline V gene encodes CDR1 WNHNN and CDR2 SYGVQD (reference sequence). Here the CDR3 DNA reads TGCGCCACTGGACAGGGGATGAAGCAGTACTTC. Protein sequence: CATGQGMKQYF.

The chain recombines TRBV9 with TRBJ2-3; 10 bases line up with TRBD1. With V trimmed by 3 bases and J by 6 bases, 7 bases remained unmatched. Germline CDR1 is SGDLS and CDR2 is YYNGEE. The CDR3 covers 15 residues. The CDR3 loop is CASSARQGAGDTQYF. The CDR3 bases are TGTGCCAGCAGCGCCCGACAGGGGGCAGGGGATACGCAGTATTTT. The variable domain in full, completed from reference TRBV9 and TRBJ2-3, reads DSGVTQTPKHLITATGQRVTLRCSPRSGDLSVYWYQQSLDQGLQFLIQYYNGEERAKGNILERFSAQQFPDLHSELNLSSLELGDSALYFCASSARQGAGDTQYFGPGTRLTVL.

The chain has TRBV2 and TRBJ1-2, with TRBD1 identical over 9 bases. V shed 6 bases, J shed 6 bases, and the junction held 8 bases outside the gene matches. The CDR3 runs 14 residues. CDR1 is SNHLY and CDR2 is FYNNEI in the germline V gene. DNA of the CDR3: TGTGCCAGCAGGGAACAGGGGGCGCGGCATGGCTACACCTTC. This gives the protein CASREQGARHGYTF.

This clone was seen a few times. The chain uses TRBV5-4 and TRBJ1-2; 7 positions agree with TRBD1. The germline CDR1 and CDR2 sequences are SGHNT and YYREEE (reference sequence). The CDR3 covers 15 residues. J gave up 8 bases and V 4 bases, and 14 bases lay outside the gene matches. DNA for the CDR3: TGTGCCAGCAGCCAAACGGACAGGCGCGCGGACGGCTACACCTTC. Its translation is CASSQTDRRADGYTF. The whole variable domain, remainder taken from reference TRBV5-4 and TRBJ1-2, is ETGVTQSPTHLIKTRGQQVTLRCSSQSGHNTVSWYQQALGQGPQFIFQYYREEENGRGNFPPRFSGLQFPNYSSELNVNALELDDSALYLCASSQTDRRADGYTFGSGTRLTVV.

V is TRBV7-3 and J is TRBJ2-3, with D possibly matching TRBD2 (7 bases). Per germline, CDR1 SGHTA and CDR2 FQGTGA. CDR3 length: 17 amino acids. Between the trimmed V and J ends, which lost 5 bases and 4 bases, there was a span of 22 bases. CDR3: CASSPTTRGHQADTQYF. The CDR3, as DNA: TGTGCCAGCAGCCCCACAACGCGGGGGCATCAGGCAGATACGCAGTATTTT. The variable domain in full, with the rest retrieved from reference TRBV7-3 and TRBJ2-3, is GAGVSQTPSNKVTEKGKYVELRCDPISGHTALYWYRQSLGQGPEFLIYFQGTGAADDSGLPNDRFFAVRPEGSVSTLKIQRTERGDSAVYLCASSPTTRGHQADTQYFGPGTRLTVL.

This clone was seen more than once but under ten times. This CDR3 reads CASSQDYVNSPLHF. CDR3 in DNA: TGTGCCAGCAGCCAAGATTATGTGAATTCACCCCTCCACTTT. The chain links TRBV3-1 (or the pseudogene TRBV3-2) to TRBJ1-6; unclear D gene. Per the germline V gene, CDR1 is LGHDT and CDR2 is YNNKEL (reference sequence). The CDR3 is made up of 14 amino acids. Trimming took 0 bases from V and 7 from J, leaving 7 bases between them.

CDR3 nucleotide sequence: TGTGCCAGTAGTTCGGGACTAGCGGGGGGGAGAACTGAGCAGTTCTTC. It encodes CASSSGLAGGRTEQFF. The chain joins TRBV19 to TRBJ2-1, with 16 bases identical to TRBD2. Germline CDR1 and CDR2: LNHDA and SQIVND (reference sequence). The CDR3 contains 16 residues. V was clipped by 5 bases and J by 9 bases; unmatched bases: 7. The whole variable domain, filled in from reference TRBV19 and TRBJ2-1, reads DGGITQSPKYLFRKEGQNVTLSCEQNLNHDAMYWYRQDPGQGLRLIYYSQIVNDFQKGDIAEGYSVSREKKESFPLTVTSAQKNPTAFYLCASSSGLAGGRTEQFFGPGTRLTVL.

V gene TRBV6-2 or TRBV6-3 combines with J gene TRBJ2-6, with 8 bases that match TRBD1. The CDR3 is 17 amino acids. The germline gives CDR1 MNHEY, CDR2 SVGEGT. Losses at the gene ends were 2 bases for V and 0 bases for J; bases not matched to a gene: 3. The DNA for the CDR3 is TGTGCCAGCAGTTACCCGACAGGGGCCTCTGGGGCCAACGTCCTGACTTTC. Protein product: CASSYPTGASGANVLTF.

A single count supports this clone. This rearrangement joins TRBV6-5 to TRBJ2-1; D uncertain. V was clipped by 2 bases and J by 2 bases, with 13 bases between them. Germline V gene sequence: CDR1 MNHEY, CDR2 SVGAGI. The CDR3 length is 16 residues. In DNA form, the CDR3 reads TGTGCCAGCAGTTACACGCCTCGAGGCACCTACAATGAGCAGTTCTTC. Its translation: CASSYTPRGTYNEQFF.

This chain links TRBV6-1 with TRBJ2-2; 9 nucleotides agree with TRBD1. Unmatched junction bases numbered 7, after V lost 2 bases and J lost 0 bases. Per the germline V gene, CDR1 is MNHNS and CDR2 is SASEGT. The CDR3 consists of 18 residues. The CDR3, as DNA: TGTGCCAGCAGTGAATGGAGGGGACAGGGCGCGAACACCGGGGAGCTGTTTTTT. It encodes CASSEWRGQGANTGELFF.

The gene calls are TRBV27 and TRBJ2-2, with 9 positions matching TRBD1. Germline CDR1 and CDR2: MNHEY and SMNVEV (reference sequence). V was clipped by 4 bases and J by 0 bases; unmatched bases: 6. The CDR3 consists of 17 residues. The DNA of the CDR3 is TGTGCCAGCAGTTCGGGACAGGGTCGGGCGAACACCGGGGAGCTGTTTTTT. It codes for CASSSGQGRANTGELFF.

The chain joins TRBV3-1 (or the pseudogene TRBV3-2) to TRBJ2-2; D perhaps matches TRBD2 (6 bases). V gave up 3 bases and J gave up 4 bases, with 9 bases separating them. From germline, CDR1 is LGHDT and CDR2 YNNKEL (reference sequence). The CDR3 is 14 amino acids. The CDR3: CASSQGGATGELFF. CDR3 in DNA: TGTGCCAGCAGCCAGGGCGGGGCCACCGGGGAGCTGTTTTTT.

This clone was picked up a small number of times. This rearrangement joins TRBV12-5 to TRBJ2-7; TRBD1 aligns across 7 bases. This CDR3 is built from 14 residues. Germline values: CDR1 LGHNT, CDR2 FRNRAP. The junction had 8 bases not matched to a gene; V was cut back by 5 bases and J by 4 bases. The CDR3 loop is CASGPGQLTYEQYF. CDR3 nucleotides: TGTGCTAGTGGTCCGGGACAGTTAACATACGAGCAGTACTTC.

As DNA, the CDR3 is TGTGCCAGTAGTGGCGGGGGCGAGTACAATGAGCAGTTCTTC. Protein product: CASSGGGEYNEQFF. This rearrangement joins TRBV19 to TRBJ2-1, with D perhaps matching TRBD2 (7 bases). The CDR3 is 14 amino acids. Per the germline V gene, CDR1 is LNHDA and CDR2 is SQIVND (reference sequence). The ends were cut back, 5 bases at V and 4 bases at J, with 12 bases in the middle. Based on the CDR3 plus reference TRBV19 and TRBJ2-1, the full variable domain is DGGITQSPKYLFRKEGQNVTLSCEQNLNHDAMYWYRQDPGQGLRLIYYSQIVNDFQKGDIAEGYSVSREKKESFPLTVTSAQKNPTAFYLCASSGGGEYNEQFFGPGTRLTVL.

This chain joins TRBV5-1 and TRBJ1-2, with TRBD1 matching over 8 bases. The V gene's germline CDR1 is SGHRS and CDR2 YFSETQ. The CDR3 sequence is 15 residues long. J gave up 6 bases and V 1 base, and 8 bases lay outside the gene matches. The CDR3 here is CASSLRAGGEDGYTF. DNA for the CDR3: TGCGCCAGCAGCTTGAGGGCAGGGGGCGAGGATGGCTACACCTTC.

This sequence joins TRBV6-1 and TRBJ1-6; D is unclear. From germline, CDR1 is MNHNS and CDR2 SASEGT. CDR3 length: 11 amino acids. Between the trimmed V and J ends, which lost 2 bases and 13 bases, there was a span of 6 bases. The CDR3 sequence is CASSEKSPLHF. Here the CDR3 DNA reads TGTGCCAGCAGTGAAAAGAGCCCCCTCCACTTT.

The rearrangement uses TRBV11-2 and TRBJ2-6; weak D call: TRBD2 (6 bases). V lost 4 bases, J lost 0 bases, and 19 bases lay in between. CDR1 is SGHAT and CDR2 is FQNNGV in the germline V gene. The CDR3 spans 19 residues. The CDR3: CASSSGRMGSYSGANVLTF. Here the CDR3 DNA reads TGTGCCAGCAGCTCCGGGAGAATGGGGTCCTACTCTGGGGCCAACGTCCTGACTTTC.

The genes are TRBV5-1 and TRBJ1-4; 7 bases line up with TRBD1. The V gene end was trimmed by 6 bases and the J gene end by 8 bases; junction bases not matched to a gene: 7. CDR3 length: 13 amino acids. Germline CDR1 is SGHRS and CDR2 is YFSETQ. CDR3 in amino acids: CASMVTGSEKLFF. In DNA, the CDR3 is TGCGCCAGCATGGTGACAGGGAGCGAAAAACTGTTTTTT. The full variable domain, its missing parts supplied by reference TRBV5-1 and TRBJ1-4, is KAGVTQTPRYLIKTRGQQVTLSCSPISGHRSVSWYQQTPGQGLQFLFEYFSETQRNKGNFPGRFSGRQFSNSRSEMNVSTLELGDSALYLCASMVTGSEKLFFGSGTQLSVL.

This clone was seen more than once but under ten times. V is TRBV21-1 and J is TRBJ1-6; TRBD1, the table's D call, was not compared with the DNA. TRBV21-1 is a pseudogene locus. The CDR3 covers 17 residues. CDR3 sequence: CASSGRDRGRRGSPLHF. The CDR3 nucleotides read TGTGCCAGCAGCGGCCGGGACAGGGGGCGGAGGGGTTCACCCCTCCACTTT.